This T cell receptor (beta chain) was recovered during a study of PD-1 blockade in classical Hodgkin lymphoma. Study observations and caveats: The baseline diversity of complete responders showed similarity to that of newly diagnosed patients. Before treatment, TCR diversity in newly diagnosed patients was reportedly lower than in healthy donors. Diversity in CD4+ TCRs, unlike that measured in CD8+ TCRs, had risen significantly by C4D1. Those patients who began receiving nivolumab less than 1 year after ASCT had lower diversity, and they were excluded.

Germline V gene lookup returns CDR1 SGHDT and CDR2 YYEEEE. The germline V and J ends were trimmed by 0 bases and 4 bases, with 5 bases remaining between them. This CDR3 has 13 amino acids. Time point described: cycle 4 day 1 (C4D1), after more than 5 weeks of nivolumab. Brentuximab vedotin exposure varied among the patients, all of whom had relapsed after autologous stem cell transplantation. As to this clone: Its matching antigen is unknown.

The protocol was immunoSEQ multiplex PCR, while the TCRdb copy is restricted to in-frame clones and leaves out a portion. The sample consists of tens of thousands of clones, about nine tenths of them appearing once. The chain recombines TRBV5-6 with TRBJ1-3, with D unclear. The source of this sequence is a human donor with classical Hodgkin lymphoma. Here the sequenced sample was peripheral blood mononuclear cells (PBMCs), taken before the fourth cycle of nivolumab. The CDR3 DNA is TGTGCCAGCAGCTTGGTTGGGGGAAACACCATATATTTT. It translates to CASSLVGGNTIYF.